This T cell receptor beta chain was recorded in a study of monozygotic twins with inflammatory bowel disease. CDR1 is SGHTA and CDR2 is FQGTGA in the germline V gene. There are 13 residues in the CDR3. From the 5' RACE reads, TCRdb lists one entry per CDR3 protein and no DNA. Its table records some 440,000 distinct CDR3 sequences. The rearrangement uses TRBV7-3 and TRBJ2-3; lacking DNA, the TRBD2 call made by TCRdb goes unchecked. The TCR was taken from a human donor with ulcerative colitis or Crohn's disease, or a healthy co-twin of an affected twin (not recorded which). The sample was blood. CDR3 residues: CASSVGLVGTQYF. Full variable domain (rest looked up from reference TRBV7-3 and TRBJ2-3): GAGVSQTPSNKVTEKGKYVELRCDPISGHTALYWYRQSLGQGPEFLIYFQGTGAADDSGLPNDRFFAVRPEGSVSTLKIQRTERGDSAVYLCASSVGLVGTQYFGPGTRLTVL.